This T cell receptor (beta chain) was profiled in a study of molecular identifiers for immune sequencing clone quantification. This clonotype has a handful of counts. Antigen: not known. TCRdb reprocessed the PCR reads with MiXCR, giving one entry per CDR3 protein. The top ten hold roughly 0.85% of the sample, which has approximately 670,000 distinct CDR3 sequences, 15% to 20% seen once. The V gene lost 3 bases and the J gene lost 0 bases, with 10 bases spanning the gap. Germline V lookup: CDR1 ENHRY, CDR2 SYGVKD. This CDR3 spans 15 amino acids. Study results and caveats: Highly expanded clone sizes could be underestimated by identical TCR molecules that share a barcode. Effector cells kept over 99% of their molecules in clones above 20 RNA copies, while naive cells kept under 1% there.

The origin of this receptor is a human donor in good health. Some libraries in this study had Jurkat cell RNA spiked in. The sample consisted of naive CD8+ T cells from blood, with Jurkat cell RNA spiked in. Subset reported: FACS-sorted CD8+CD4-CCR7+CD45RA+ naive T cells. The rearrangement links TRBV10-3 to TRBJ2-3; tentatively, D is TRBD1 (5 bases). The CDR3 coding sequence is TGTGCCATCAGTGACCTAGGGGTGAGCACAGATACGCAGTATTTT. Amino acid sequence: CAISDLGVSTDTQYF.